The next 3 T cell receptor beta chains were all read from a single sample in a study of blood T cell repertoires in COVID-19. Generated by immunoSEQ multiplex PCR, the TCRdb table keeps only in-frame clones and is missing some. The sample lists approximately 170,000 clones; approximately 85% were seen once. The sequenced sample consisted of peripheral blood. These receptors originate from a man aged 80 or over with COVID-19, enrolled during active disease.

The chain employs TRBV7-2 and TRBJ2-3; 11 positions match TRBD2. The CDR3 has 15 amino acids. Germline lookup yields CDR1 SGHTA and CDR2 FQGNSA. Trimming removed 5 bases from V and 2 bases from J; junction bases left unmatched: 3. CDR3 in DNA: TGTGCCAGCAGCCGGGGACTAGCGGACACAGATACGCAGTATTTT. This codes for CASSRGLADTDTQYF.

V gene TRBV6-5 combines with J gene TRBJ1-1; TRBD1 agrees at 8 bases. Germline V gene sequence: CDR1 MNHEY, CDR2 SVGAGI. CDR3 length: 15 residues. Germline trimming cut 0 bases from V and 1 base from J; bases unmatched to any gene: 1. The DNA of the CDR3 is TGTGCCAGCAGTTACTCGGGACAGGCGAACACTGAAGCTTTCTTT. This codes for CASSYSGQANTEAFF.

The V and J genes are TRBV29-1 and TRBJ1-2; tentative D call: TRBD1 (6 bases). V lost 6 bases, J lost 0 bases, and 14 bases lay in between. Germline V CDR1 and CDR2: SQVTM, ANQGSEA. CDR3 length: 14 amino acids. The CDR3 is CSVGDRPANYGYTF. CDR3 bases: TGCAGCGTAGGAGACAGGCCTGCTAACTATGGCTACACCTTC. Looking up the rest from reference TRBV29-1 and TRBJ1-2 gives the full variable domain: SAVISQKPSRDICQRGTSLTIQCQVDSQVTMMFWYRQQPGQSLTLIATANQGSEATYESGFVIDKFPISRPNLTFSTLTVSNMSPEDSSIYLCSVGDRPANYGYTFGSGTRLTVV.